Sequencing of this T cell receptor beta chain was carried out in a study of cytomegalovirus exposure and HLA in healthy donors. Study outcomes and limitations: The authors later linked a missense DCLRE1C variant to TCR beta V- and J-gene trimming. As immune exposure information, only CMV serostatus was available.

The CDR3 contains 17 residues. This PCR relied on a set of 60 Vbeta primers and 13 Jbeta primers. This table comes from immunoSEQ multiplex PCR, and its TCRdb copy is limited to in-frame clones, with some not included. The data show approximately 100,000 clones, around three quarters seen once. A remark on this clone: What it binds is unknown.

This rearrangement joins TRBV7-5 to TRBJ2-7; TRBD1 is the table's D call and was not checked against the DNA. TRBV7-5 has pseudogene status. The sequence was collected from a female donor in good health and CMV-seropositive. Sequenced material: PBMCs. CDR3 residues: CARSPEPRTDKTYEQYF. CDR3 bases: TGTGCCAGAAGCCCCGAACCCAGAACGGACAAGACCTACGAGCAGTACTTC.